This entry concerns a single T cell receptor (beta chain). Sequencing was performed with immunoSEQ multiplex PCR; in TCRdb, only in-frame clones are kept and a portion is missing. The top ten clones hold around 0.38% of a sample with roughly 2,300,000 clones, around 93% of them seen once. The sample originates from a study of shared clonotypes between healthy human individuals. V shed 0 bases, J shed 7 bases, and the junction held 6 bases outside the gene matches. Germline loops: CDR1 SGDLS, CDR2 YYNGEE. The CDR3 length is 15 residues. The chain employs TRBV9 and TRBJ2-1; TRBD2 matches at 8 bases. The sequence derives from a man aged 18 to 29 in good health. Some clones in this sample may be carry-over from other donors' samples. Sequenced: naive CD4+ T cells from PBMCs. Subset given: CD45RA+ positively selected. For the CDR3, the DNA is TGTGCCAGCAGCGTAGGAGCGGGAGCCGGGAATGAGCAGTTCTTC. Amino acid sequence: CASSVGAGAGNEQFF.